The clone carrying this T cell receptor (beta chain) was observed many times. The target antigen is unknown. Genes and germline are mouse. Read coverage stops 4 residues before the CDR3 terminus; the germline J gene supplies the remainder. This specimen belongs to a study of CD8+ T cells in alopecia areata. Study results and limitations: Mice showed TCR sharing more clearly than patients did, possibly owing to HLA.

Isolated RNA was reverse transcribed into cDNA used as the sequencing template. The method was immunoSEQ multiplex PCR; TCRdb's version includes in-frame clones alone and lacks a portion of them. Reported are over 100,000 clones, none seen only once; the ten largest carry around a fifth. Trimming took off 2 bases at V and 5 bases at J, with 8 bases between the two ends. The CDR3 has 13 amino acids. Germline V CDR1 and CDR2: NNHDY, SYVADS. This TCR was sampled from a C3H/HeJ mouse with alopecia areata. The mouse strain carries the MHC haplotype H2-k. The sample taken for sequencing was lesional skin. The chain links TRBV13-3 to TRBJ2-1, with D possibly TRBD1 on 6 matching bases. The sequenced part of the CDR3 DNA is TGTGCCAGCAGTGAGCGGGACAATGCT. Its translation is CASSERDNA. The entire CDR3 protein reads CASSERDNAEQFF.